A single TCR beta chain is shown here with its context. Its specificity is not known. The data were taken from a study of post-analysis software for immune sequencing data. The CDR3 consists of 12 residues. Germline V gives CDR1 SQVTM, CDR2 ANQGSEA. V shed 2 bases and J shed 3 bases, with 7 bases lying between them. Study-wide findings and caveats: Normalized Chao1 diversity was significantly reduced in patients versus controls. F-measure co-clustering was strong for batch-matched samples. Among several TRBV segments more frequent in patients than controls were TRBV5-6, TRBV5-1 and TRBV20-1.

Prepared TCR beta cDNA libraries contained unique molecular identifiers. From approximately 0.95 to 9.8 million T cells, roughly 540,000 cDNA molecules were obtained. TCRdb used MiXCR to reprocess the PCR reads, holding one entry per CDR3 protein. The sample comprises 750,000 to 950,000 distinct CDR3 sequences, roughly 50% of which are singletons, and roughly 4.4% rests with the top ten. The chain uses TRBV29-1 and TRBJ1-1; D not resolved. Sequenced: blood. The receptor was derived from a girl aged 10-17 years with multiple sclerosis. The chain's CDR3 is CSVELVDTEAFF. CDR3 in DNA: TGCAGCGTTGAATTGGTGGACACTGAAGCTTTCTTT.